One and the same sample provided the 28 T cell receptor beta chains below, sequenced in a study of brain T cells in children with intractable seizures. The assay was immunoSEQ multiplex PCR, and TCRdb's table has in-frame clones only and misses some. This table holds tens of thousands of clones, 90% to 95% found once. The material sequenced was peripheral blood, taken at surgery. The receptors here all came from a boy younger than two with tuberous sclerosis and intractable seizures.

The chain has TRBV28 and TRBJ1-1, with D possibly TRBD1 on 5 matching bases. There are 14 residues in the CDR3. Deletions cut 6 bases from V and 6 bases from J, with 17 bases between. Germline V CDR1 and CDR2: MDHEN, SYDVKM. The DNA of the CDR3 is TGTGCCAGCAGGGCGGACACGGGCCCCCCTGAAGCTTTCTTT. It codes for CASRADTGPPEAFF.

The V call is TRBV5-1, the J call TRBJ2-7, with 9 bases matching TRBD1. J gave up 4 bases and V 4 bases, and 12 bases lay outside the gene matches. The CDR3 consists of 16 residues. Per germline, CDR1 SGHRS and CDR2 YFSETQ. The CDR3 DNA is TGCGCCAGCAGCACCATACCGACAGGGGGAAGGTACGAGCAGTACTTC. Its protein is CASSTIPTGGRYEQYF.

The chain carries TRBV11-3 and TRBJ2-2; D remains ambiguous. This CDR3 comprises 12 residues. Germline V lookup: CDR1 SGHNT, CDR2 YENEEA. V was pared by 3 bases and J by 6 bases, with 5 bases between. CDR3 bases: TGTGCCAGCAGCTTGTTCTCCGGGGAGCTGTTTTTT. Translated: CASSLFSGELFF.

This clone was seen only once. The J gene is TRBJ2-5, the V gene TRBV11-3; D is uncertain. Germline loops: CDR1 SGHNT, CDR2 YENEEA. The CDR3 extends over 15 amino acids. V was pared by 3 bases and J by 5 bases, with 16 bases between. CDR3 protein: CASSLILGRVETQYF. The CDR3 nucleotides read TGTGCCAGCAGCTTGATACTGGGTAGGGTTGAGACCCAGTACTTC. Full variable domain (missing parts from reference TRBV11-3 and TRBJ2-5): EAGVVQSPRYKIIEKKQPVAFWCNPISGHNTLYWYLQNLGQGPELLIRYENEEAVDDSQLPKDRFSAERLKGVDSTLKIQPAELGDSAVYLCASSLILGRVETQYFGPGTRLLVL.

This sequence joins TRBV3-1 (or the pseudogene TRBV3-2) and TRBJ1-2; the match to TRBD1 covers 10 bases. The CDR3 spans 13 residues. Germline values: CDR1 LGHDT, CDR2 YNNKEL (reference sequence). V was pared by 4 bases and J by 8 bases, with 4 bases of the junction left unmatched. CDR3: CASSRRTGGGYTF. In DNA form, the CDR3 reads TGTGCCAGCAGCCGACGGACAGGGGGAGGCTACACCTTC.

This clone was counted once. V is TRBV7-3 and J is TRBJ2-6; 7 nucleotides agree with TRBD1. The junction had 10 bases not matched to a gene; V was cut back by 5 bases and J by 3 bases. This CDR3 spans 17 amino acids. CDR1 and CDR2 (germline): SGHTA, FQGTGA. CDR3 nucleotides: TGTGCCAGCAGCCCAACCAGACAGGGTTTTGGGGCCAACGTCCTGACTTTC. Translated: CASSPTRQGFGANVLTF.

V gene TRBV11-2 combines with J gene TRBJ2-5, with 9 nucleotides matching TRBD2. Germline V lookup: CDR1 SGHAT, CDR2 FQNNGV. This CDR3 is built from 15 residues. With V trimmed by 6 bases and J by 3 bases, 8 bases remained unmatched. The CDR3 protein is CASRQKRGVEETQYF. The CDR3 DNA follows: TGTGCCAGCAGACAAAAGCGGGGGGTCGAAGAGACCCAGTACTTC.

This chain connects TRBV3-1 (or the pseudogene TRBV3-2) to TRBJ1-2; possibly TRBD1 for D (6 bases). Germline lookup yields CDR1 LGHDT and CDR2 YNNKEL (reference sequence). The CDR3 spans 15 residues. With 0 bases removed from V and 4 bases from J, the gap between germline ends came to 12 bases. For the CDR3, the DNA is TGTGCCAGCAGCCAAGATCTGGGGGGCCCCTATGGCTACACCTTC. Protein sequence: CASSQDLGGPYGYTF.

The genes are TRBV9 and TRBJ2-1; D possibly corresponds to TRBD1 (6 bases). The V end was cut by 0 bases, the J end by 5 bases, with 9 bases between. The CDR3 runs to 14 residues. Germline V lookup: CDR1 SGDLS, CDR2 YYNGEE. The CDR3 protein is CASSVEGVNNEQFF. The CDR3 nucleotides read TGTGCCAGCAGCGTAGAGGGGGTAAACAATGAGCAGTTCTTC.

This rearrangement joins TRBV19 to TRBJ2-1, with 7 bases that match TRBD2. Germline V gives CDR1 LNHDA, CDR2 SQIVND (reference sequence). The CDR3 is 13 residues long. Trimming at V came to 9 bases and at J to 6 bases, leaving 8 bases not matched to a gene. CDR3 DNA sequence: TGTGCCAGCAGTGCCTTAGCGGGCAATGAGCAGTTCTTC. Its translation: CASSALAGNEQFF. The variable domain in full, completed from reference TRBV19 and TRBJ2-1, reads DGGITQSPKYLFRKEGQNVTLSCEQNLNHDAMYWYRQDPGQGLRLIYYSQIVNDFQKGDIAEGYSVSREKKESFPLTVTSAQKNPTAFYLCASSALAGNEQFFGPGTRLTVL.

The V gene is TRBV19, the J gene TRBJ1-1; D may be TRBD1 (5 bases). CDR1 and CDR2 from the germline V gene are LNHDA and SQIVND (reference sequence). Trimming pared 6 bases from V and 4 bases from J, leaving 18 bases between. The CDR3 loop spans 15 amino acids. CDR3 nucleotides: TGTGCCAGTAGCATCCGGGGCCTTATTCCCACTGAAGCTTTCTTT. This sequence encodes CASSIRGLIPTEAFF.

This chain uses TRBV5-4 with TRBJ2-1, with TRBD2 matching over 14 bases. Germline V gene sequence: CDR1 SGHNT, CDR2 YYREEE (reference sequence). The CDR3 loop spans 16 amino acids. With 3 bases clipped from V and 7 bases from J, the junction kept 6 bases outside the gene matches. The DNA for the CDR3 is TGTGCCAGCAGCTCCCGGACTAGCGGGAGGCAGAATGAGCAGTTCTTC. Encoded protein: CASSSRTSGRQNEQFF.

The gene calls are TRBV5-6 and TRBJ2-2; D remains unclear. V was trimmed by 2 bases and J by 2 bases, leaving 22 bases between them. CDR3 length: 19 amino acids. The germline V gene has CDR1 SGHDT and CDR2 YYEEEE. In DNA form, the CDR3 reads TGTGCCAGCAGCTTCTATGGGTCTCTCCGGAAAACTAACACCGGGGAGCTGTTTTTT. Translating it yields CASSFYGSLRKTNTGELFF.

This clone was seen more than once but under ten times. The V call is TRBV5-1, the J call TRBJ2-7; 8 bases are a match to TRBD2. Germline lookup yields CDR1 SGHRS and CDR2 YFSETQ. V lost 3 bases to trimming and J lost 2 bases; unmatched junction nucleotides: 4. The CDR3 has 14 residues. CDR3 coding DNA: TGCGCCAGCAGCTCCGGACTAGCCCCCTACGAGCAGTACTTC. It translates to CASSSGLAPYEQYF.

This chain links TRBV30 with TRBJ1-1; 7 nucleotides match TRBD1. Trimming removed 7 bases from V and 1 base from J; junction bases left unmatched: 15. Germline CDR1 reads GTSNPN; CDR2 reads SVGIG (reference sequence). The CDR3 length is 16 residues. The CDR3 nucleotides are TGTGCCTCCCAGGGGGAGGAAGGGGACCCGAACACTGAAGCTTTCTTT. This translates into CASQGEEGDPNTEAFF.

This chain joins TRBV6-1 and TRBJ2-1, with 8 bases identical to TRBD2. The CDR3 runs 16 residues. J lost 4 bases, V lost 2 bases, and 7 bases had no gene match. Germline loops: CDR1 MNHNS, CDR2 SASEGT. This CDR3 reads CASSELAGGKYNEQFF. The CDR3 nucleotides are TGTGCCAGCAGTGAACTGGCGGGGGGAAAATACAATGAGCAGTTCTTC.

J is TRBJ2-2 and V is TRBV30; no firm D call. Germline V lookup: CDR1 GTSNPN, CDR2 SVGIG (reference sequence). This CDR3 spans 15 amino acids. With 1 base removed from V and 3 bases from J, the gap between germline ends came to 12 bases. CDR3 coding DNA: TGTGCCTGGAGTGAGATAAGGTCTTACACCGGGGAGCTGTTTTTT. It codes for CAWSEIRSYTGELFF. Variable domain in full (rest from reference TRBV30 and TRBJ2-2): SQTIHQWPATLVQPVGSPLSLECTVEGTSNPNLYWYRQAAGRGLQLLFYSVGIGQISSEVPQNLSASRPQDRQFILSSKKLLLSDSGFYLCAWSEIRSYTGELFFGEGSRLTVL.

The chain links TRBV9 to TRBJ1-1; D may be TRBD1 (6 bases). CDR3 length: 14 residues. The V and J ends lost 0 bases and 5 bases respectively, with 11 bases between them. The germline CDR1 and CDR2 sequences are SGDLS and YYNGEE. CDR3 residues: CASSVAGGRTEAFF. The CDR3 coding sequence is TGTGCCAGCAGCGTAGCGGGGGGCCGAACTGAAGCTTTCTTT.

This sequence joins TRBV6-5 and TRBJ2-2; a weak D match, TRBD1 (6 bases). Germline-derived CDR1 and CDR2 are MNHEY and SVGAGI. The CDR3 is made up of 14 amino acids. V was shortened by 7 bases and J by 5 bases, with 14 bases between the two germline ends. The CDR3 sequence is CASKWGQETGELFF. In nucleotides, the CDR3 is TGTGCCAGCAAATGGGGGCAGGAAACCGGGGAGCTGTTTTTT.

V and J are TRBV2 and TRBJ1-3; D is ambiguous. The CDR3 is made up of 14 amino acids. Per the germline V gene, CDR1 is SNHLY and CDR2 is FYNNEI. The V and J ends lost 6 bases and 1 base respectively, with 10 bases between them. CDR3 amino acids: CASSPPESGNTIYF. The CDR3 bases are TGTGCCAGCAGCCCCCCTGAGTCTGGAAACACCATATATTTT.

This clone has a single count. The chain is built from TRBV25-1 and TRBJ2-5; D unclear. Germline V gene sequence: CDR1 MGHDK, CDR2 SYGVNS. CDR3 length: 14 amino acids. The V end lost 4 bases, the J end lost 5 bases, and 14 bases lay between the germline ends. The CDR3 region has the DNA TGTGCCAGCAGTGCTCGGGCGTCGGTTGAGACCCAGTACTTC. Translated, it gives CASSARASVETQYF.

This sequence joins TRBV30 and TRBJ2-2; D possibly corresponds to TRBD1 (6 bases). Germline CDR1 reads GTSNPN; CDR2 reads SVGIG (reference sequence). Trimming shortened V by 4 bases and J by 4 bases, and 13 bases separated the two germline ends. The CDR3 runs 14 residues. This CDR3 is CAWTTDRSTGELFF. CDR3 DNA: TGTGCCTGGACTACGGACAGAAGCACCGGGGAGCTGTTTTTT. The full variable domain, in which reference TRBV30 and TRBJ2-2 provide the parts outside the CDR3, is SQTIHQWPATLVQPVGSPLSLECTVEGTSNPNLYWYRQAAGRGLQLLFYSVGIGQISSEVPQNLSASRPQDRQFILSSKKLLLSDSGFYLCAWTTDRSTGELFFGEGSRLTVL.

The J gene is TRBJ1-2, the V gene TRBV14; D is unresolved. This CDR3 region has 16 residues. V shed 2 bases and J shed 4 bases, with 17 bases lying between them. CDR1 is SGHDN and CDR2 is FVKESK in the germline V gene. The CDR3 spells CASSQSGYSNLYGYTF. In nucleotides, the CDR3 is TGTGCCAGCAGCCAATCGGGCTACTCCAACCTCTATGGCTACACCTTC.

The genes are TRBV5-6 and TRBJ2-7, with D perhaps matching TRBD1 or TRBD2 (5 bases each). Per germline, CDR1 SGHDT and CDR2 YYEEEE. Trimming took 3 bases from V and 3 from J, leaving 10 bases between them. CDR3 size: 13 residues. The CDR3 is CASSSGRSYEQYF. The CDR3, as DNA: TGTGCCAGCAGCTCGGGACGGAGCTACGAGCAGTACTTC.

This chain joins TRBV7-9 and TRBJ2-7, with 7 nucleotides matching TRBD2. This CDR3 has 14 amino acids. Per germline, CDR1 SEHNR and CDR2 FQNEAQ (reference sequence). Trimming removed 0 bases from V and 6 bases from J; junction bases left unmatched: 5. CDR3 region: CASSLAPWGGEQYF. In nucleotides, the CDR3 is TGTGCCAGCAGCTTAGCCCCGTGGGGGGGCGAGCAGTACTTC.

The V call is TRBV29-1, the J call TRBJ1-2; no firm D call. From germline, CDR1 is SQVTM and CDR2 ANQGSEA. This CDR3 comprises 12 residues. V was cut by 2 bases and J by 7 bases, with 11 bases left in between. CDR3 amino acids: CSVEIRGIGYTF. The CDR3 nucleotides read TGCAGCGTTGAAATCCGAGGGATTGGCTACACCTTC.

The V and J genes are TRBV7-2 and TRBJ2-3, with 11 positions matching TRBD2. Trimming at V came to 4 bases and at J to 1 base, leaving 1 base not matched to a gene. The CDR3 runs 15 residues. Germline V gene sequence: CDR1 SGHTA, CDR2 FQGNSA. The CDR3 reads CASSSGLAGTDTQYF. The CDR3, as DNA: TGTGCCAGCAGCTCGGGACTAGCGGGCACAGATACGCAGTATTTT.

The chain carries TRBV27 and TRBJ2-5, with D perhaps matching TRBD2 (6 bases). Looked up from germline, CDR1 is MNHEY and CDR2 is SMNVEV (reference sequence). The V and J ends lost 5 bases and 4 bases respectively, with 17 bases between them. The CDR3 covers 15 residues. Here the CDR3 reads CASSLGSGGGETQYF. CDR3 coding DNA: TGTGCCAGCAGTCTAGGGTCTGGGGGAGGAGAGACCCAGTACTTC.